These T cell receptor beta chains were read from a single sample in a study of cytomegalovirus exposure and HLA in healthy donors. Sequencing was performed with immunoSEQ multiplex PCR; in TCRdb, only in-frame clones are kept and a portion is missing. Of over 150,000 clones listed, around nine tenths are singletons. Sequenced input: PBMCs. The receptors here all came from a woman aged 25 to 39 in good health and CMV-seronegative. The CDR3 runs from the conserved cysteine through the conserved F or W. The order of the fields is clone size, CDR3 length, V gene, J gene, D gene, CDR3 DNA, CDR3 protein. D genes are given only for firm matches. Clone size is stated in some rows and not others, as once, few, many or a class when expanded.

-	14	TRBV16	TRBJ2-7	-	TGTGCCAGCCGTGGCGGGCCGGAGTTTGGCGAGCAGTACTTC	CASRGGPEFGEQYF
-	13	TRBV19	TRBJ1-1	-	TGTGCCAGCCGGGACGGGGGGTTGACTGAAGCTTTCTTT	CASRDGGLTEAFF
-	16	TRBV27	TRBJ2-7	TRBD1	TGTGCCAGCAGTTTAACAGGGGCCCGGATGGGCTACGAGCAGTACTTC	CASSLTGARMGYEQYF
-	14	TRBV7-8	TRBJ1-1	-	TGTGCCAGCAGCCATCCCACAGGGAACACTGAAGCTTTCTTT	CASSHPTGNTEAFF
-	13	TRBV7-3	TRBJ1-1	TRBD1	TGTGCCAGCAGCAACACAGGGGATACTGAAGCTTTCTTT	CASSNTGDTEAFF
-	16	TRBV12-1	TRBJ2-1	-	TGTGCCAGCAGCTCCAAACCGGGACACGGCTGTAGTGAGCAGTTCTTC	CASSSKPGHGCSEQFF
-	16	TRBV28	TRBJ1-4	TRBD1	TGTGCCAGCAGTTCCCCTGGGGGGACAGGGGGTGAAAAACTGTTTTTT	CASSSPGGTGGEKLFF
-	15	TRBV7-2	TRBJ1-2	-	TGTGCCAGCAGCCTACCTCCACAGAATAGGAATGGCTACACCTTC	CASSLPPQNRNGYTF
-	15	TRBV13	TRBJ2-5	TRBD1	TGTGCCAGCAGGCCAGGGGGTTCCCCCAAAGAGACCCAGTACTTC	CASRPGGSPKETQYF
-	15	TRBV7-9	TRBJ2-7	TRBD1	TGTGCCAGCAGCACAGACCGACAGGGCCTCTACGAGCAGTACTTC	CASSTDRQGLYEQYF
once	11	TRBV18	TRBJ2-5	-	TGTGCCAGCTCTCCCCAAGAGGCCCAGTACTTC	CASSPQEAQYF
-	12	TRBV5-1	TRBJ2-7	-	TGCGCCAGCAGCGCCGGCCTCAGGGAGCAGTACTTC	CASSAGLREQYF
-	16	TRBV10-2	TRBJ2-2	-	TGCGCCAGCAACTTGGGAGGAGGGGCGAACACCGGGGAGCTGTTTTTT	CASNLGGGANTGELFF
-	15	TRBV18	TRBJ1-5	-	TGTGCCAGCTCACCGTTCCCGGGACAAGATCAGCCCCAGCATTTT	CASSPFPGQDQPQHF
-	16	TRBV4-1	TRBJ2-5	-	TGCGCCAGCAGCCAAGACCGGGAGAAGGTATTCGAGACCCAGTACTTC	CASSQDREKVFETQYF
-	15	TRBV4-1	TRBJ1-5	TRBD1	TGCGCCAGCAGCCAAGGACAGGGTCTTAGGCAGCCCCAGCATTTT	CASSQGQGLRQPQHF
-	14	TRBV11-3	TRBJ2-1	-	TGTGCCAGCAGCCCCGGTTATGAGGCCAATGAGCAGTTCTTC	CASSPGYEANEQFF
-	10	TRBV20-1	TRBJ2-1	-	TGCAGTGCCCCAGGGCGGGGGCAGTTCTTC	CSAPGRGQFF
-	13	TRBV29-1	TRBJ2-7	-	TGCAGCGTTGAAGCCTACGGCTCCTACGAGCAGTACTTC	CSVEAYGSYEQYF
-	16	TRBV11-2	TRBJ2-1	TRBD2	TGTGCCAGCAGACTTAGCGGGGGAGGCTCCTACAATGAGCAGTTCTTC	CASRLSGGGSYNEQFF
once	11	TRBV6-4	TRBJ2-3	TRBD1	TGTGCCAGTCAGGGGGCAGATACGCAGTATTTT	CASQGADTQYF
-	13	TRBV7-3	TRBJ1-1	TRBD1	TGTGCCAGCAGACAACACCGGGACAGTGAAGCTTTCTTT	CASRQHRDSEAFF
-	17	TRBV10-2	TRBJ2-7	TRBD2	TGCGCCAGCAGTGCAGCCGGGACTAGCGGGGGGCGTTACGAGCAGTACTTC	CASSAAGTSGGRYEQYF
-	14	TRBV11-2	TRBJ2-7	TRBD2	TGTGCCAGCAGTCCGGCTAGCGGGCCGTACGAGCAGTACTTC	CASSPASGPYEQYF
-	16	TRBV7-9	TRBJ2-5	TRBD1	TGTGCCAGCAGCTTAGCGCGAGTTGGACAGGGGGAGACCCAGTACTTC	CASSLARVGQGETQYF
-	15	TRBV19	TRBJ2-3	TRBD2	TGTGCCAGTAGCCCCGTCCCGGGACTAGCAGATACGCAGTATTTT	CASSPVPGLADTQYF
-	13	TRBV13	TRBJ2-1	-	TGTGCCAGCAGCTTCTCACCCAGTAATGAGCAGTTCTTC	CASSFSPSNEQFF
once	16	TRBV15	TRBJ2-3	TRBD1	TGTGCCACCAGCAGAGGGGACAGGGCTGGCACAGATACGCAGTATTTT	CATSRGDRAGTDTQYF
-	18	TRBV6-4	TRBJ2-6	-	TGTGCCAGCAGTGATCAGCCCCTCTGGGGGGCTGGGGCCAACGTCCTGACTTTC	CASSDQPLWGAGANVLTF
once	13	TRBV25-1	TRBJ2-3	-	TGTGCCAGCAAAGACCGCGGGGCAGATACGCAGTATTTT	CASKDRGADTQYF
-	16	TRBV27	TRBJ2-7	-	TGTGCCAGCAGCCTAACGGGTGGAGTCCCCTTACTCGAGCAGTACTTC	CASSLTGGVPLLEQYF
-	15	TRBV2	TRBJ1-1	TRBD1	TGTGCCAGCAGTAATCGGGACAGTATGAACACTGAAGCTTTCTTT	CASSNRDSMNTEAFF
-	14	TRBV6-5	TRBJ1-1	-	TGTGCCAGCAGTTACTCGGAGCGGGGGACTGAAGCTTTCTTT	CASSYSERGTEAFF
-	13	TRBV6-5	TRBJ2-1	-	TGTGCCAGCAGTTACTATAGCGCGGGTGAGCAGTTCTTC	CASSYYSAGEQFF
-	14	TRBV25-1	TRBJ2-5	-	TGTGCCAGCAGTGAGGTGACACCCCAAGAGACCCAGTACTTC	CASSEVTPQETQYF
-	13	TRBV29-1	TRBJ2-7	TRBD2	TGCAGCGTTGAAAAGACCCGGGAGGCCGAGCAGTACTTC	CSVEKTREAEQYF
once	10	TRBV28	TRBJ2-3	-	TGTGCCCCACGGGGGGATACGCAGTATTTT	CAPRGDTQYF
-	17	TRBV5-4	TRBJ2-3	-	TGTGCCAGCAGCTTGTCGCTGCTAGCGAAACCCACAGATACGCAGTATTTT	CASSLSLLAKPTDTQYF